The present TCR beta chain was sequenced within a study of tumor-infiltrating lymphocytes in oesophageal squamous cell carcinoma. TCRdb used MiXCR to reprocess the PCR reads, holding one entry per CDR3 protein. Among more than 15,000 distinct CDR3 sequences listed, 40% to 55% were seen once. Germline CDR1 MGHRA, CDR2 YSYEKL. The CDR3 spans 15 residues. Trimming at V came to 3 bases and at J to 6 bases, leaving 9 bases not matched to a gene. Material for sequencing was esophageal tumor tissue. This chain uses TRBV4-1 with TRBJ2-7, with 9 positions matching TRBD1. The sequence was collected from a male donor with esophageal squamous cell carcinoma. As DNA, the CDR3 is TGCGCCAGCAGCCACACCCGGGACAGGGTTAGCGAGCAGTACTTC. This codes for CASSHTRDRVSEQYF.